The entry below gives a single TCR beta chain sequence along with its context. This clonotype has only a few counts. Its binding antigen is unknown. No clone much larger than this one lies a single base away; base qualities are absent. The sample belongs to a study of T-cell memory formation after mild COVID-19 listed by TCRdb under 2021. For context, the study as a whole: TCR sequence clusters from the two donors were largely donor specific. In two donors, T-cell clones that expanded and contracted after mild COVID-19 were followed by sequencing TCRalpha and TCRbeta repertoires longitudinally. The cohort comprised two young, previously healthy adult volunteers, one female and one male.

The sequencer listed for this sample is Illumina NovaSeq 6000. Using 5'RACE with constant-segment primers, TCRalpha and TCRbeta cDNA libraries were constructed, with sample barcodes and unique molecular identifiers added in the process. Trizol reagent was used to extract RNA from every sample. Libraries were amplified in two PCR steps, with a second sample barcode and Illumina TruSeq adapters added in the second step. Sequencing of libraries was performed on an Illumina NovaSeq with 2 x 150 bp paired-end reads. The authors processed their data as follows. Demultiplexing of reads and collapsing into UMI-guided consensus sequences were performed with migec v1.2.7. Using mixcr v2.1.11, UMI consensuses were aligned to TRA and TRB V and J templates and then assembled into clonotypes. A clonotype was counted as expanded or contracted only if both edgeR and NoisET called the change significant, with noise models trained on biological replicates. For edgeR calls, the cutoffs were a false discovery rate-adjusted p below 0.01 and a log2 fold-change threshold of 1. PCA with hierarchical clustering of max-normalized trajectories of the 1000 most abundant clonotypes was used as exploratory dynamics analysis. Separately sequenced CD4+ and CD8+ repertoires were used to assign the CD4 or CD8 phenotype of responding clones. The public reads were reanalyzed by TCRdb: fastp trimming at Q25, MiXCR alignment, in-frame beta chains only. Here each entry gathers all rows of one CDR3 protein and keeps the most common genes and DNA. The V and J calls and clone size come from TCRdb's table, not from the authors' own analysis. Recorded for this sample are 500,000 to 600,000 distinct CDR3 sequences; 15% to 20% of them occurred a single time. About 11% of the sample goes to the ten largest clones.

The germline V gene (reference sequence) gives CDR1 as LGHDT and CDR2 as YNNKEL. The CDR3 runs 13 amino acids, cysteine and phenylalanine included. Only CDR3 DNA remains: 39 bases, in frame from the first base. V loses 3 bases at its end and J loses 14 bases; junction bases beyond the gene matches: 8. PBMCs were isolated by Ficoll-Paque density gradient centrifugation. Findings and caveats that apply to the study as a whole: From day 15 to 85, contracting clones showed balanced CD4/CD8 phenotypes, whereas a second wave of clones that expanded from day 15 to 37 leaned towards CD4+. Contracting CD4+ clones were found mainly in CM and EM memory subsets, while CD8+ clones were enriched in EMRA. The second-wave clones that peaked on day 37 were not confirmed to be SARS-CoV-2 specific. Some responding clones were detected in pre-infection memory, suggesting pre-existing cross-reactive memory T cells joined the SARS-CoV-2 response. The study covered only a couple of mild cases, and larger cohorts including severe cases with pre-infection samples were considered necessary.

The specimen sequenced was PBMCs or a T cell subset sorted from them (not recorded which). The receptor chain draws on TRBV3-1 and TRBJ2-1; 9 nucleotides in the junction match TRBD1. This receptor was identified in an adult woman who had mild COVID-19 (a few samples of this study predate the infection). The sample titles of this study are shuffled in the database, so cell type and time point are left out; the donor was told from shared clones. In nucleotide form, the sequence is TGTGCCAGCAGCCAGAGGGAAGACAGGGGGGAGTTCTTC. Its translation reads: CASSQREDRGEFF.